The 10 T cell receptor beta chains below were found in one sample sequenced in a study of cytomegalovirus exposure and HLA in healthy donors. Assay: immunoSEQ multiplex PCR; the TCRdb copy retains only in-frame clones and omits some. Of around 150,000 clones detected, around four fifths appear once; the ten largest clones hold about 2.1%. The sample was PBMCs. The receptors here all came from a man aged 25-45 years in good health and CMV-seropositive.

The J gene is TRBJ1-5, the V gene TRBV5-1, with 8 bases aligning to TRBD1. CDR1 and CDR2 (germline): SGHRS, YFSETQ. Trimming at V came to 0 bases and at J to 3 bases, leaving 14 bases not matched to a gene. This CDR3 comprises 19 residues. CDR3 sequence reads: CASSLEPGGWREINQPQHF. CDR3 sequence (DNA): TGCGCCAGCAGCTTGGAGCCAGGGGGCTGGCGGGAAATCAATCAGCCCCAGCATTTT.

The chain combines TRBV18 with TRBJ1-4; D ambiguous. This CDR3 has 14 amino acids. Trimming removed 1 base from V and 6 bases from J, with 9 bases in between. The germline V gene encodes CDR1 KGHSH and CDR2 LQKENI. CDR3 residues: CASSPRGEDEKLFF. As DNA, the CDR3 is TGTGCCAGCTCACCACGGGGAGAAGATGAAAAACTGTTTTTT.

The rearrangement joins TRBV5-5 to TRBJ1-4, with 8 bases matching TRBD1. The V gene's germline CDR1 is SGHKS and CDR2 YYEKEE (reference sequence). There are 15 residues in the CDR3. The V segment lost 6 bases and the J segment 5 bases; nucleotides outside the gene matches: 9. The CDR3 DNA is TGTGCCAGCACCCAACAGACAGGGGCAAATGAAAAACTGTTTTTT. This gives the protein CASTQQTGANEKLFF.

The chain links TRBV6-5 to TRBJ2-3; D remains ambiguous. The CDR3 spans 15 residues. Germline-derived CDR1 and CDR2 are MNHEY and SVGAGI. V lost 2 bases and J 0 bases, leaving 9 bases between the germline ends. CDR3 nucleotide sequence: TGTGCCAGCAGTTACATTCGGAGTAGCACAGATACGCAGTATTTT. It codes for CASSYIRSSTDTQYF.

V usage is TRBV19 and J usage is TRBJ1-2, with D possibly being TRBD1 (6 bases). The CDR3 is 17 residues long. V lost 0 bases, J lost 2 bases, and 16 bases lay in between. Germline CDR1 reads LNHDA; CDR2 reads SQIVND (reference sequence). The CDR3 DNA reads TGTGCCAGTAGTATAGACCGGTACAGGGAAGTGAACTATGGCTACACCTTC. Translated, it gives CASSIDRYREVNYGYTF.

The chain employs TRBV27 and TRBJ1-5; D is possibly TRBD1 (6 bases). The CDR3 length is 13 residues. The germline V gene has CDR1 MNHEY and CDR2 SMNVEV (reference sequence). With 6 bases removed from V and 7 bases from J, the gap between germline ends came to 13 bases. This CDR3 reads CASSYREKQPQHF. The CDR3 DNA is TGTGCCAGCAGCTACAGGGAAAAGCAGCCCCAGCATTTT.

The genes are TRBV4-3 and TRBJ2-4; 14 bases are shared with TRBD2. With 3 bases clipped from V and 0 bases from J, the junction kept 1 base outside the gene matches. Germline V gene lookup returns CDR1 LGHNA and CDR2 YSLEER. The CDR3 is 17 amino acids. DNA of the CDR3: TGCGCCAGCAGCCAGGGACTAGCGGGAGAAGCCAAAAACATTCAGTACTTC. It translates to CASSQGLAGEAKNIQYF.

This clone was observed a single time. The chain couples TRBV19 to TRBJ2-5; 9 positions agree with TRBD2. This CDR3 region has 14 residues. In germline, CDR1 is LNHDA, CDR2 SQIVND (reference sequence). J gave up 4 bases and V 6 bases, and 6 bases lay outside the gene matches. The CDR3 loop reads CASSPAGGLETQYF. CDR3 DNA sequence: TGTGCCAGTAGCCCAGCGGGGGGCCTAGAGACCCAGTACTTC.

V is TRBV7-6 and J is TRBJ1-2; 7 nucleotides match TRBD1. V dropped 5 bases and J dropped 2; count of bases not matched to a gene: 5. The germline gives CDR1 SGHVS, CDR2 FNYEAQ. The CDR3 loop spans 14 amino acids. The CDR3 DNA follows: TGTGCCAGCAGCGACTCGGGACAGAACTATGGCTACACCTTC. It encodes CASSDSGQNYGYTF.

The chain combines TRBV12-5 with TRBJ1-1; no definite D call. The CDR3 has 13 amino acids. Per germline, CDR1 LGHNT and CDR2 FRNRAP. Trimming removed 5 bases from V and 4 bases from J, with 11 bases in between. The CDR3 DNA reads as TGTGCTAGTGGTCCAGGTTTTCGCACTGAAGCTTTCTTT. This translates into CASGPGFRTEAFF. Together with reference TRBV12-5 and TRBJ1-1, the CDR3 gives the full variable domain: DARVTQTPRHKVTEMGQEVTMRCQPILGHNTVFWYRQTMMQGLELLAYFRNRAPLDDSGMPKDRFSAEMPDATLATLKIQPSEPRDSAVYFCASGPGFRTEAFFGQGTRLTVV.